A single sample is the source of the 10 T cell receptor beta chains below, sequenced in a study of T cells in localized non-small cell lung cancer. Only in-frame clones appear in the TCRdb table, and some are missing; sequencing was by immunoSEQ multiplex PCR. The sample includes around 9,000 clones, about 43% of them seen just once. The sample here was lymph node tissue, taken before any cancer treatment. Every receptor here comes from a woman aged 40-70 years with stage I lung adenocarcinoma.

The CDR3, as DNA: TGTGCCAGTAGTATCCAGGCTCCTCAGCCCCAGCATTTT. As protein: CASSIQAPQPQHF. The chain couples TRBV19 to TRBJ1-5; D gene uncertain. With 3 bases removed from V and 6 bases from J, the gap between germline ends came to 9 bases. Germline CDR1 is LNHDA and CDR2 is SQIVND (reference sequence). CDR3 size: 13 residues.

The V call is TRBV19, the J call TRBJ1-3, with D possibly being TRBD1 (5 bases). The CDR3 has 17 amino acids. CDR1 is LNHDA, CDR2 SQIVND, per germline (reference sequence). The V gene lost 6 bases and the J gene lost 3 bases, with 21 bases spanning the gap. The CDR3 sequence is CASSRYNRGRGGNTIYF. In DNA form, the CDR3 reads TGTGCCAGTAGCCGCTATAATCGGGGACGGGGTGGAAACACCATATATTTT.

This clone appeared a few times. The chain links TRBV19 to TRBJ2-2; a weak D match, TRBD2 (5 bases). The germline V and J ends were trimmed by 8 bases and 5 bases, with 9 bases remaining between them. Germline V CDR1 and CDR2: LNHDA, SQIVND (reference sequence). The CDR3 has 12 residues. For the CDR3, the DNA is TGTGCCAGTGGAACGGGGACCGGGGAGCTGTTTTTT. It encodes CASGTGTGELFF.

This clone was picked up a small number of times. The chain uses TRBV10-3 and TRBJ1-5; D may be TRBD1 (5 bases). V was shortened by 2 bases and J by 2 bases, with 7 bases between the two germline ends. The CDR3 contains 14 residues. The germline CDR1 and CDR2 sequences are ENHRY and SYGVKD. CDR3 coding DNA: TGTGCCATCAGTGAGAGGGGCGGCAATCAGCCCCAGCATTTT. It specifies CAISERGGNQPQHF.

In this sample, this clone turned up a few times. At one end, the junction sequence differs from germline, possibly due to a read error. This chain joins TRBV6-1 and TRBJ1-1, with 12 positions matching TRBD1. The CDR3 sequence is 16 residues long. Germline V gives CDR1 MNHNS, CDR2 SASEGT. Written as DNA, the CDR3 is TGTGCCATCAGTGAAGGGACAGGGGGCGTCAACACTGAAGCTTTCTTT. Its translation is CAISEGTGGVNTEAFF.

Sample share makes this clone medium-sized (0.01 to 0.1%). The rearrangement joins TRBV11-3 to TRBJ1-1; no clear D. CDR3 size: 14 residues. The V gene's germline CDR1 is SGHNT and CDR2 YENEEA. The germline V and J ends were trimmed by 2 bases and 4 bases, with 11 bases remaining between them. The CDR3 is CASSLRSGTTEAFF. DNA for the CDR3: TGTGCCAGCAGCTTAAGATCGGGTACCACTGAAGCTTTCTTT.

V gene TRBV11-3 combines with J gene TRBJ1-4, with 9 bases identical to TRBD1. Germline CDR1 and CDR2: SGHNT and YENEEA. This CDR3 spans 15 amino acids. V gave up 5 bases and J gave up 7 bases; unmatched junction bases: 8. CDR3 sequence: CASSPQGARPEKLFF. In DNA, the CDR3 is TGTGCCAGCAGCCCACAGGGGGCGCGTCCTGAAAAACTGTTTTTT.

This clone turned up a few times. The rearrangement links TRBV10-3 to TRBJ1-3; unclear D gene. This CDR3 has 14 amino acids. Trimming shortened V by 0 bases and J by 0 bases, and 3 bases separated the two germline ends. In germline, CDR1 is ENHRY, CDR2 SYGVKD. CDR3 coding DNA: TGTGCCATCAGTGAGTCAGGCTCTGGAAACACCATATATTTT. It is translated as CAISESGSGNTIYF.

The V call is TRBV19, the J call TRBJ1-6; tentatively, D is TRBD1 (5 bases). Per germline, CDR1 LNHDA and CDR2 SQIVND (reference sequence). The CDR3 length is 15 residues. The V gene lost 3 bases and the J gene lost 10 bases, with 16 bases spanning the gap. CDR3 coding DNA: TGTGCCAGTAGTATGTCTCCCAGGGTAGACTCACCCCTCCACTTT. It yields the protein CASSMSPRVDSPLHF.

This sequence joins TRBV6-1 and TRBJ2-2; no clear D. The V gene lost 0 bases and the J gene lost 6 bases, with 11 bases spanning the gap. The CDR3 runs 15 residues. The germline V gene has CDR1 MNHNS and CDR2 SASEGT. CDR3 nucleotides: TGTGCCAGCAGTGAAGCGCAAATAAGGTCCGGGGAGCTGTTTTTT. Protein sequence: CASSEAQIRSGELFF.